The clone carrying this T cell receptor (beta chain) was recorded at least ten times. With 5 bases removed from V and 8 bases from J, the gap between germline ends came to 18 bases. Germline loops: CDR1 SGHTA, CDR2 FQGNSA. This CDR3 spans 15 amino acids. The investigators amplified TCR beta CDR3 regions from RNA transcripts. First-round RT-PCR targeting the TCR CDR3 was performed with the HTBI primer set. MiXCR was run by TCRdb on the multiplex PCR reads, yielding one entry per CDR3 protein. The sample includes around 720,000 distinct CDR3 sequences, 35% of them seen just once. This sample is drawn from a study of T cells in Graves' hyperthyroidism and ophthalmopathy.

This sequence originates from a woman between 40 and 50 years old with Graves' hyperthyroidism. Material for sequencing was blood. J is TRBJ1-4 and V is TRBV7-2; D might be TRBD1 (6 bases). CDR3 in DNA: TGTGCCAGCAGCCTCTCAGGGACATGGGGGGAAAAACTGTTTTTT. Its translation is CASSLSGTWGEKLFF.